This TCR beta chain came from a study of T-cell memory formation after mild COVID-19. It was 5'RACE with constant-segment primers that produced the TCR alpha and TCR beta cDNA libraries, which carried sample barcodes and UMIs. MiXCR, applied by TCRdb to the 5' RACE reads, yields one record per CDR3 protein. In the table there are about 150,000 distinct CDR3 sequences, around 25% of which are singletons. CDR1 is LGHDT and CDR2 is YNNKEL in the germline V gene (reference sequence). The CDR3 contains 15 residues. J gave up 5 bases and V 4 bases, and 7 bases lay outside the gene matches. The chain uses TRBV3-1 and TRBJ2-5; 10 bases match TRBD2. The sequenced material came from PBMCs or a T cell subset sorted from them (not recorded which). This receptor was identified in an adult woman who had mild COVID-19 (a few samples of this study predate the infection). Cell type and time point are not known. The CDR3 nucleotides read TGTGCCAGCAGCCCCCCAGCGGGGGGGAGGGAGACCCAGTACTTC. Protein: CASSPPAGGRETQYF.